This passage covers 21 T cell receptor beta chains from one sample sequenced in a study of blood T cell repertoires in COVID-19. Generated by immunoSEQ multiplex PCR, the TCRdb table keeps only in-frame clones and is missing some. The data hold 85,000 to 100,000 clones, with 79% observed a single time. Sample: peripheral blood. The receptors come from a woman older than 75 with active or convalescent COVID-19.

V usage is TRBV24-1 and J usage is TRBJ2-3; D is undetermined. The length of the CDR3 is 14 residues. Deletions cut 3 bases from V and 0 bases from J, with 6 bases between. Germline V gives CDR1 KGHDR, CDR2 SFDVKD. The CDR3: CATSDPRSTDTQYF. CDR3 DNA sequence: TGTGCCACCAGTGATCCGCGGAGCACAGATACGCAGTATTTT.

Of note for this clone: One end of the junction is discordant with germline, which a read error may explain. The chain uses TRBV5-1 and TRBJ1-3, with unresolved D. Germline values: CDR1 SGHRS, CDR2 YFSETQ. The CDR3 loop spans 13 amino acids. CDR3: CASSLGQRNTIYF. The CDR3, as DNA: TGTGCCAGCAGCTTGGGCCAGCGGAACACCATATATTTT.

The chain recombines TRBV7-2 with TRBJ2-7, with 9 bases fitting TRBD2. Germline values: CDR1 SGHTA, CDR2 FQGNSA. CDR3 length: 14 amino acids. The trim removed 4 bases at V and 7 bases at J, leaving 8 bases unmatched. The CDR3 DNA reads as TGTGCCAGCAGCTACCTTAGCGGGAGCTTTGAGCAGTACTTC. This codes for CASSYLSGSFEQYF. Looking up the rest from reference TRBV7-2 and TRBJ2-7 gives the full variable domain: GAGVSQSPSNKVTEKGKDVELRCDPISGHTALYWYRQSLGQGLEFLIYFQGNSAPDKSGLPSDRFSAERTGGSVSTLTIQRTQQEDSAVYLCASSYLSGSFEQYFGPGTRLTVT.

The rearrangement uses TRBV3-1 (or the pseudogene TRBV3-2) and TRBJ1-4; TRBD1 aligns across 7 bases. This CDR3 region has 17 residues. V dropped 4 bases and J dropped 7; count of bases not matched to a gene: 15. Per the germline V gene, CDR1 is LGHDT and CDR2 is YNNKEL (reference sequence). The CDR3 region is CASSREITGALIEKLFF. In nucleotides, the CDR3 is TGTGCCAGCAGCCGAGAAATTACAGGGGCGCTGATTGAAAAACTGTTTTTT.

This clone turned up a few times. The chain couples TRBV2 to TRBJ1-2; 7 bases are a match to TRBD1. Germline CDR1 and CDR2: SNHLY and FYNNEI. The V and J ends lost 5 bases and 6 bases, in that order; junction bases with no gene match: 3. The CDR3 length is 12 residues. CDR3 in amino acids: CASSRQGHGYTF. The DNA of the CDR3 is TGTGCCAGCAGTCGACAGGGCCATGGCTACACCTTC.

This clone came up many times. The rearrangement joins TRBV27 to TRBJ2-7, with 9 bases aligning to TRBD1. The CDR3 has 17 residues. Germline loops: CDR1 MNHEY, CDR2 SMNVEV (reference sequence). V dropped 3 bases and J dropped 5; count of bases not matched to a gene: 14. The CDR3 DNA reads as TGTGCCAGCAGTTTTCGCTTGAGTTCGGACAGGGGAAACGAGCAGTACTTC. Translation: CASSFRLSSDRGNEQYF.

This chain uses TRBV19 with TRBJ2-1; 8 positions agree with TRBD1. J gave up 6 bases and V 5 bases, and 9 bases lay outside the gene matches. The CDR3 spans 15 residues. Germline CDR1 is LNHDA and CDR2 is SQIVND (reference sequence). The DNA of the CDR3 is TGTGCCAGTAGTCACGGACAGGGACGGAGCAATGAGCAGTTCTTC. Protein product: CASSHGQGRSNEQFF.

The chain is built from TRBV5-1 and TRBJ1-1; no firm D call. Germline lookup yields CDR1 SGHRS and CDR2 YFSETQ. Trimming removed 5 bases from V and 5 bases from J, with 22 bases in between. The CDR3 is 16 residues long. Here the CDR3 DNA reads TGCGCCAGCAGTCGAGGAGGGCTCCCATCAACAACTGAAGCTTTCTTT. It is translated as CASSRGGLPSTTEAFF.

This chain uses TRBV24-1 with TRBJ2-2; 8 bases fit TRBD1. Germline loops: CDR1 KGHDR, CDR2 SFDVKD. The CDR3 is made up of 17 amino acids. V gave up 3 bases and J gave up 4 bases; unmatched junction bases: 9. Here the CDR3 reads CATSDLGTGGFTGELFF. The CDR3 region has the DNA TGTGCCACCAGTGATCTCGGTACAGGGGGGTTCACCGGGGAGCTGTTTTTT.

The rearrangement links TRBV10-3 to TRBJ1-1, with 10 bases matching TRBD1. Germline CDR1 is ENHRY and CDR2 is SYGVKD. J lost 3 bases, V lost 2 bases, and 3 bases had no gene match. The length of the CDR3 is 15 residues. CDR3 loop: CAISEGQGVYTEAFF. In nucleotides, the CDR3 is TGTGCCATCAGTGAGGGACAGGGGGTATACACTGAAGCTTTCTTT.

In this sample, this clone turned up many times. V usage is TRBV5-6 and J usage is TRBJ1-2, with a weak D call TRBD1 (6 bases). The CDR3 has 15 amino acids. The germline V gene has CDR1 SGHDT and CDR2 YYEEEE. V was trimmed by 4 bases and J by 2 bases, leaving 15 bases between them. The CDR3 sequence: CASSPEGGHNYGYTF. Written as DNA, the CDR3 is TGTGCCAGCAGCCCCGAGGGGGGGCACAACTATGGCTACACCTTC.

Written as DNA, the CDR3 is TGTGCCAGTAGTATGGGTTCGGGGACAGGGGTAGATACGCAGTATTTT. Protein: CASSMGSGTGVDTQYF. The V and J genes are TRBV19 and TRBJ2-3, with 10 bases that match TRBD1. The CDR3 sequence is 16 residues long. V gave up 3 bases and J gave up 5 bases; unmatched junction bases: 8. The V gene's germline CDR1 is LNHDA and CDR2 SQIVND (reference sequence).

In regard to this clone: Germline is not matched at one junction end, which may reflect a read error. Other DNA sequences from this sample encode an identical CDR3 as well. The chain joins TRBV7-3 to TRBJ1-1, with 7 bases aligning to TRBD1. This CDR3 contains 14 residues. Germline V lookup: CDR1 SGHTA, CDR2 FQGTGA. Here the CDR3 DNA reads TGTGCCAGCAGCTTAACAGGGGGCGACACCGAAGCTTTCTTT. Its translation is CASSLTGGDTEAFF.

This chain uses TRBV10-3 with TRBJ2-7; TRBD1 is a possible D gene (6 bases). The germline V gene encodes CDR1 ENHRY and CDR2 SYGVKD. V was pared by 3 bases and J by 0 bases, with 18 bases between. This CDR3 is 17 amino acids long. The CDR3 nucleotides are TGTGCCATCAGTGATTTGTGGGCAAGGGGGAGCTCCTACGAGCAGTACTTC. The encoded protein is CAISDLWARGSSYEQYF.

The CDR3 reads CAWSGRNTEAFF. The CDR3 region has the DNA TGTGCCTGGAGTGGTAGGAACACTGAAGCTTTCTTT. The chain uses TRBV30 and TRBJ1-1, with no clear D. The CDR3 consists of 12 residues. V was trimmed by 1 base and J by 1 base, leaving 4 bases between them. Germline V gene sequence: CDR1 GTSNPN, CDR2 SVGIG (reference sequence).

A word on this clone: The junction and the germline gene differ at one end; a read error may be behind it. This sequence joins TRBV5-1 and TRBJ2-7; 8 nucleotides line up with TRBD1. The CDR3 loop spans 14 amino acids. Germline values: CDR1 SGHRS, CDR2 YFSETQ. The CDR3 nucleotides read TGTGCCAGCAGCTTGGCCCAGGGGGCGGCTGAGCAGTACTTC. Translated: CASSLAQGAAEQYF. Together with reference TRBV5-1 and TRBJ2-7, the CDR3 gives the full variable domain: KAGVTQTPRYLIKTRGQQVTLSCSPISGHRSVSWYQQTPGQGLQFLFEYFSETQRNKGNFPGRFSGRQFSNSRSEMNVSTLELGDSALYLCASSLAQGAAEQYFGPGTRLTVT.

This clone was seen a few times. The chain links TRBV9 to TRBJ2-2; the D gene is possibly TRBD2 (5 bases). The CDR3 sequence is 14 residues long. Per germline, CDR1 SGDLS and CDR2 YYNGEE. Trimming left V 0 bases short and J 5 bases short, with 8 bases between. The CDR3 DNA is TGTGCCAGCAGCGTAGTAAGGGAGACCGGGGAGCTGTTTTTT. It codes for CASSVVRETGELFF.

This clone is a singleton in its sample. The CDR3 DNA sequence: TGTGCCAGCAGTTACGATCGCGGGAGGGTTTACGAGCAGTACTTC. It codes for CASSYDRGRVYEQYF. V gene TRBV6-2 or TRBV6-3 combines with J gene TRBJ2-7; 9 bases agree with TRBD2. The CDR3 has 15 amino acids. The V gene's germline CDR1 is MNHEY and CDR2 SVGEGT. V shed 2 bases and J 4 bases; nucleotides not matched to a gene: 6.

The chain combines TRBV6-5 with TRBJ2-7, with TRBD2 identical over 12 bases. Germline assignment: CDR1 MNHEY and CDR2 SVGAGI. The CDR3 is 13 residues long. V lost 7 bases to trimming and J lost 6 bases; unmatched junction nucleotides: 4. The CDR3 DNA reads TGTGCCAGCAAGGCTAGCGGGAGGGGCGAGCAGTACTTC. The encoded protein is CASKASGRGEQYF.

This rearrangement joins TRBV4-1 to TRBJ2-5; unclear D gene. V lost 0 bases and J lost 5, with 13 bases in between. CDR3 length: 15 residues. Per germline, CDR1 MGHRA and CDR2 YSYEKL. Here the CDR3 DNA reads TGCGCCAGCAGCCAAGAACGGCTAGTAAAGGAGACCCAGTACTTC. Translation: CASSQERLVKETQYF.

The V call is TRBV5-1, the J call TRBJ1-1; weak D call: TRBD1 (5 bases). The length of the CDR3 is 17 residues. Germline V gene data show CDR1 as SGHRS and CDR2 as YFSETQ. V was cut by 2 bases and J by 3 bases, with 20 bases left in between. The CDR3 DNA reads TGCGCCAGCAGCTTTAATGGTCAGGGCGGAGGGGACACTGAAGCTTTCTTT. This encodes CASSFNGQGGGDTEAFF. Combining the CDR3 with reference TRBV5-1 and TRBJ1-1 gives the whole variable domain KAGVTQTPRYLIKTRGQQVTLSCSPISGHRSVSWYQQTPGQGLQFLFEYFSETQRNKGNFPGRFSGRQFSNSRSEMNVSTLELGDSALYLCASSFNGQGGGDTEAFFGQGTRLTVV.